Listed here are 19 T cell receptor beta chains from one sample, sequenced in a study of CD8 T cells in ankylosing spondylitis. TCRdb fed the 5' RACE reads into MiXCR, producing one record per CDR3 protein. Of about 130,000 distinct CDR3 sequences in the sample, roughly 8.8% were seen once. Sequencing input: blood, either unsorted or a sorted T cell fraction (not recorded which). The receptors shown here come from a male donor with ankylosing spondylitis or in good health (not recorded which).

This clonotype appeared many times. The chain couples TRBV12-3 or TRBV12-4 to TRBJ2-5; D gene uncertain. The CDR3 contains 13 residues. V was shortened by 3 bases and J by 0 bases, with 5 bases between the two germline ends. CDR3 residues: CASSLFNQETQYF. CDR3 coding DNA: TGTGCCAGCAGTTTGTTCAACCAAGAGACCCAGTACTTC.

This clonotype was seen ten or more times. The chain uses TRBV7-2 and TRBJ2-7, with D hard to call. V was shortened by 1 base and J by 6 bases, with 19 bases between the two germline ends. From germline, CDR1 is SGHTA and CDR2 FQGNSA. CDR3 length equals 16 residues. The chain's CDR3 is CASSLGSNVFLAEQYF. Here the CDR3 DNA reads TGTGCCAGCAGCTTAGGAAGTAATGTTTTTCTCGCCGAGCAGTACTTC.

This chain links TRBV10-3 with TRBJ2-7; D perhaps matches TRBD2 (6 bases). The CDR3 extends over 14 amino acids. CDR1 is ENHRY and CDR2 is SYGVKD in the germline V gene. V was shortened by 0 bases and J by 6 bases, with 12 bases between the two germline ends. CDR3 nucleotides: TGTGCCATCAGTGAGTCCGTGGGAGGTGGCGAGCAGTACTTC. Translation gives CAISESVGGGEQYF.

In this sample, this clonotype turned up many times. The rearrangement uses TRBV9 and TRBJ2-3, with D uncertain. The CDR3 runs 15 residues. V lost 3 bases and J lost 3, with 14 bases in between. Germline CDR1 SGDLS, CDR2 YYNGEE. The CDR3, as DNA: TGTGCCAGCAGCGCAACCCATGAGAGGACAGATACGCAGTATTTT. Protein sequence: CASSATHERTDTQYF.

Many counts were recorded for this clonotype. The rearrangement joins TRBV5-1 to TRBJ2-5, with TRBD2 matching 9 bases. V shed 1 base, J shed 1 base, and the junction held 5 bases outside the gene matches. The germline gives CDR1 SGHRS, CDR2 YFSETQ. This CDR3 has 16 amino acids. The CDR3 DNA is TGCGCCAGCAGCTTGAATAAGCGGGAGGTCCAAGAGACCCAGTACTTC. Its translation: CASSLNKREVQETQYF.

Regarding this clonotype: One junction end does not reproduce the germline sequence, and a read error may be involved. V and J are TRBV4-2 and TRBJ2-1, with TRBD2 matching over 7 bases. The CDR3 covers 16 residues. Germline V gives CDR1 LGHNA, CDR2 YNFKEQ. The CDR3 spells CASSPLPGGSRYEQSF. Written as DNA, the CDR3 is TGTGCCAGCAGCCCTCTCCCCGGCGGGAGCAGGTATGAGCAGTCCTTC.

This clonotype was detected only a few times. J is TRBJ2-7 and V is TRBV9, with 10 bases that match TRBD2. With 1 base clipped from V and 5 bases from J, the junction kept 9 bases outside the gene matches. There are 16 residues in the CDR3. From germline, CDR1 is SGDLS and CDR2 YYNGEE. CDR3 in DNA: TGTGCCAGCAGCGTAAACCCGAGCGGGAGGGCCAACGAGCAGTACTTC. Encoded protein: CASSVNPSGRANEQYF.

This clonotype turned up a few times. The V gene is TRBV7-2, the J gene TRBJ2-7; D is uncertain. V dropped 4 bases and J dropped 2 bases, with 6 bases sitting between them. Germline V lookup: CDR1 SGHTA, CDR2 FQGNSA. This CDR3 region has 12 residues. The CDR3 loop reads CASSYHPYEQYF. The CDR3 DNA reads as TGTGCCAGCAGCTACCATCCCTACGAGCAGTACTTC.

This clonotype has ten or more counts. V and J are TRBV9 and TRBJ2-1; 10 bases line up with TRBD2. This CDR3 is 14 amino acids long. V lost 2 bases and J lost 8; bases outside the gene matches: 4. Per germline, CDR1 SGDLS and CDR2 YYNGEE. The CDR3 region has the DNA TGTGCCAGCAGCGTTAGCGGGAGGATCGATGAGCAGTTCTTC. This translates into CASSVSGRIDEQFF. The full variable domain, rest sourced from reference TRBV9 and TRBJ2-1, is DSGVTQTPKHLITATGQRVTLRCSPRSGDLSVYWYQQSLDQGLQFLIQYYNGEERAKGNILERFSAQQFPDLHSELNLSSLELGDSALYFCASSVSGRIDEQFFGPGTRLTVL.

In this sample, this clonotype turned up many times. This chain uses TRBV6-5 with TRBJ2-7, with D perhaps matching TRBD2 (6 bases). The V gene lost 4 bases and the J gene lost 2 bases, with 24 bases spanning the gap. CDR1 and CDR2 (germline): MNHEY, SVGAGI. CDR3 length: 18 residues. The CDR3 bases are TGTGCCAGCAGTTCCCTCACCGGGGGACGGAGAAGTACCTACGAGCAGTACTTC. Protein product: CASSSLTGGRRSTYEQYF.

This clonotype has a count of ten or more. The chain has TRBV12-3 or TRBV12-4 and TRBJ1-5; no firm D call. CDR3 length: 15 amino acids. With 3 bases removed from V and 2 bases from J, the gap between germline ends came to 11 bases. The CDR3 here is CASSFGGMGNQPQHF. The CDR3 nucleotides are TGTGCCAGCAGTTTCGGAGGGATGGGCAATCAGCCCCAGCATTTT.

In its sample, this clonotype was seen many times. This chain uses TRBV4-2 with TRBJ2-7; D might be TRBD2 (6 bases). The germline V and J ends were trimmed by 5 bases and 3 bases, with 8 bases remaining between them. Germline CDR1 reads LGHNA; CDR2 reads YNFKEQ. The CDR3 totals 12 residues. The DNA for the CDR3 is TGTGCCAGCAGCTCGACTAGCTACGAGCAGTACTTC. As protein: CASSSTSYEQYF.

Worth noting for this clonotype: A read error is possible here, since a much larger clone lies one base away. The CDR3 DNA reads as TGTGCCAGCAAGCCCACTAGCGGATGGAACACCGGGGACCTGTTTTTT. Protein product: CASKPTSGWNTGDLFF. The V and J genes are TRBV6-1 and TRBJ2-2, with 8 bases that match TRBD2. Germline CDR1 and CDR2: MNHNS and SASEGT. The CDR3 has 16 residues.

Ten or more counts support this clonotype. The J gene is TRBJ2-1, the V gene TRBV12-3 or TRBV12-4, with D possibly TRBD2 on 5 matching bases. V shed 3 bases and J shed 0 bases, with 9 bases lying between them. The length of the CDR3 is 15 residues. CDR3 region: CASSFGSGSYNEQFF. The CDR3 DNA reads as TGTGCCAGCAGTTTTGGCAGCGGCTCCTACAATGAGCAGTTCTTC.

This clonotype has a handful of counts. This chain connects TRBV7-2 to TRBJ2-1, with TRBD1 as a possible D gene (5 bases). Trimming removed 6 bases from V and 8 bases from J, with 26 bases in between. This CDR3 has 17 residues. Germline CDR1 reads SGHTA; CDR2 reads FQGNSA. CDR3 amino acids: CASSYRRFQGLSHEQFF. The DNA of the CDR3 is TGTGCCAGCAGTTACCGTAGGTTCCAGGGTTTGTCGCATGAGCAGTTCTTC.

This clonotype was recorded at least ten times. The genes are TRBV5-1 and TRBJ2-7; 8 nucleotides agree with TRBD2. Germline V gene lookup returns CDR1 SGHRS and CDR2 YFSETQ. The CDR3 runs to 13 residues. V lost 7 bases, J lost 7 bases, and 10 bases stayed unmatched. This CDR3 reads CASRREVQGEQYF. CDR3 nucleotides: TGCGCCAGCCGGCGGGAGGTTCAAGGGGAGCAGTACTTC. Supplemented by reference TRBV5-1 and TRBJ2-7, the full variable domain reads KAGVTQTPRYLIKTRGQQVTLSCSPISGHRSVSWYQQTPGQGLQFLFEYFSETQRNKGNFPGRFSGRQFSNSRSEMNVSTLELGDSALYLCASRREVQGEQYFGPGTRLTVT.

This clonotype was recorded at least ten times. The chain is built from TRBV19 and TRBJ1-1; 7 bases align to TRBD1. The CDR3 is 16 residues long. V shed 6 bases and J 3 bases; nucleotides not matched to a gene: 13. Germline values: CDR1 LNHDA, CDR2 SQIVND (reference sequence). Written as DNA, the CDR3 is TGTGCCAGTAGCAATCCCGGGGACAGCAAAGACACTGAAGCTTTCTTT. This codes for CASSNPGDSKDTEAFF.

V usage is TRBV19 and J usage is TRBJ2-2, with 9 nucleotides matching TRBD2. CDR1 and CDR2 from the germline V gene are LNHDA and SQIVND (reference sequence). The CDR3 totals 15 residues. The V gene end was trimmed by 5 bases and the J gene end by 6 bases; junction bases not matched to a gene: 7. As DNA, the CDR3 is TGTGCCAGTAGTTGGGTAGCGGGAGAGTCCGGGGAGCTGTTTTTT. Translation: CASSWVAGESGELFF.

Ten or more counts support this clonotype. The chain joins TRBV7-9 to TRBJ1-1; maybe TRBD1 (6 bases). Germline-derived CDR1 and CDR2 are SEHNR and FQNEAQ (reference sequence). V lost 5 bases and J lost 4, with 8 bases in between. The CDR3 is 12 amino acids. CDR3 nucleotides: TGTGCCAGCAGCAAGACAGGCACTGAAGCTTTCTTT. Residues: CASSKTGTEAFF.